The T cell receptor beta chain under discussion was sequenced for a study of CD8 T cells in Susac syndrome (dated by TCRdb to about 2019). For the wider study: The study used repertoire sequencing to test whether antigen drove CD8+ T cell activation and differentiation in Susac syndrome. Clonality of the CD8+ T cell repertoire was compared between 11 to 12 healthy donors, about 14 Susac syndrome patients and fewer than 16 multiple sclerosis patients. Points the paper makes about the study in general: The study acknowledged that relatively few individuals were included in the TCR sequencing and HLA analysis.

RNA was extracted using the RNeasy kit, and roughly 0.5 to 1 microgram was reverse transcribed with random hexamers. The immunoSEQ multiplex PCR assay, which covers 54 Vbeta and 13 Jbeta segments, was used to amplify TCR beta CDR3 regions. To correct PCR amplification bias, a synthetic template baseline was used for both primer optimization and computational correction. The authors processed their data as follows. Reads were assigned to V, D and J genes according to IMGT and analyzed in immunoSEQ Analyzer, with only productive sequences retained. To calculate clonality, Shannon entropy was normalized by log2 of the number of productive unique sequences and then subtracted from one. For each patient and control, public and private clones were evaluated within the 100 most prevalent clones. Clones were defined as Susac-specific when absent from the healthy and MS cohorts, from some 1,100 published viral clones and from other ImmuneACCESS disease sequences. The public reads were quality trimmed at Q25 with fastp and then assembled into clones with MiXCR by TCRdb, keeping productive beta chains. Rows matching on CDR3 protein sequence are summarized as one entry with the most common DNA and genes. For this entry, the V and J calls and clone size follow TCRdb and not the study's own pipeline. The sample profile shows some 300,000 distinct CDR3 sequences; approximately 85% of them were found once. The ten largest make up around 0.21% of the sample.

Regarding this clonotype: There is no known antigen for this receptor. No base qualities exist here, and no much larger clone lies one base off it.

High-throughput TCR beta sequencing profiled peripheral blood CD8+ and CD4+ T cells from healthy donors, Susac syndrome patients and multiple sclerosis patients. Treatment-naive patients with stable or active relapsing-remitting disease fulfilling revised McDonald criteria were used as multiple sclerosis controls. Bulk CD8+ and CD4+ T cells were purified by magnetic negative isolation, while CD8+ TEMRA cells were enriched using FACS. Blood was collected in EDTA tubes and processed within 24 hours, with PBMCs isolated through density gradient centrifugation. PBMCs destined for TCR sequencing were cryopreserved in liquid nitrogen and later thawed in a 37 °C water bath. The sorted or isolated CD4+, CD8+ and CD8+ TEMRA cells reached a purity of at least 90%. This clonotype originated in a human donor with multiple sclerosis. Sequencing was carried out using CD8+ T cells from PBMCs.

The DNA reads TGTGCCAGCAGTCCGACCCCTTCTAACTATGGCTACACCTTC. Translated, this gives CASSPTPSNYGYTF. The rearrangement joined TRBV12-3 or TRBV12-4 to TRBJ1-2; the D segment cannot be called with confidence. The CDR3, from cysteine to phenylalanine, totals 14 residues. Kept here is only the CDR3 DNA, which spans 42 bases and is read in frame from base 1. V is clipped by 5 bases and J by 0 bases, and the sequence between their germline boundaries is 10 bases long.